Shown below are 4 T cell receptor beta chains from a single sample sequenced in a study of graft-versus-host responses after intestinal transplantation. Produced via immunoSEQ multiplex PCR; TCRdb's table is partial and in-frame only. The data hold more than 90,000 clones, with more than 85% observed a single time. No antigens are known for them. Sequenced here: unstimulated CD8+ T cells sorted from spleen or lymph node cells, sampled before transplant. These receptor sequences come from a human donor who was the organ donor for an intestinal transplant.

The V gene is TRBV27, the J gene TRBJ1-1; 7 bases map to TRBD1. CDR3 length: 15 residues. The J segment lost 0 bases and the V segment lost 5 bases, leaving 6 bases of the junction unmatched. Per the germline V gene, CDR1 is MNHEY and CDR2 is SMNVEV (reference sequence). CDR3 sequence reads: CASSPMTGMNTEAFF. In DNA form, the CDR3 reads TGTGCCAGCAGTCCAATGACAGGGATGAACACTGAAGCTTTCTTT.

The CDR3 region is CASSLGTYYEQYF. CDR3 sequence (DNA): TGTGCCAGCAGTCTAGGGACATACTACGAGCAGTACTTC. The J gene is TRBJ2-7, the V gene TRBV27, with D possibly matching TRBD1 (6 bases). The CDR3 is made up of 13 amino acids. Trimming shortened V by 5 bases and J by 3 bases, and 11 bases separated the two germline ends. CDR1 and CDR2 (germline): MNHEY, SMNVEV (reference sequence).

The chain links TRBV19 to TRBJ1-1; weak D call: TRBD1 (6 bases). Trimming removed 5 bases at V and 0 bases at J, with 16 bases between. The CDR3 has 16 residues. Germline V lookup: CDR1 LNHDA, CDR2 SQIVND (reference sequence). The CDR3: CASSPRTVTMNTEAFF. In DNA, the CDR3 is TGTGCCAGTAGTCCCCGGACAGTTACCATGAACACTGAAGCTTTCTTT.

The gene calls are TRBV4-1 and TRBJ1-2, with D perhaps TRBD1 (5 bases). The CDR3 is made up of 13 amino acids. V shed 1 base and J shed 4 bases, with 7 bases lying between them. Germline CDR1 MGHRA, CDR2 YSYEKL. In nucleotides, the CDR3 is TGCGCCAGCAGCCAAGGAAGGGGCTATGGCTACACCTTC. Residues: CASSQGRGYGYTF.